This paragraph covers one T cell receptor (beta chain) sequence. This sample was included in a study of blood T cell repertoires in COVID-19. Looking at the study overall: Acute-phase and convalescent COVID-19 samples originated in the United States, Italy and Spain.

Only in-frame clones appear in the TCRdb table, and some are missing; sequencing was by immunoSEQ multiplex PCR. Here the sample spans roughly 250,000 clones, roughly four fifths being singletons. V shed 4 bases, J shed 3 bases, and the junction held 5 bases outside the gene matches. Germline-derived CDR1 and CDR2 are SGHRS and YFSETQ. The CDR3 sequence is 16 residues long. Participants were aged roughly 18 to 90 years from approximately 23 US areas. Researchers sorted participants into cohorts using their self-reported clinical history. This receptor was taken from a woman aged 40 to 49 who had been exposed to COVID-19. Sequencing was performed on PBMCs or T cells enriched from blood (not recorded which). The rearrangement links TRBV5-1 to TRBJ1-6, with TRBD1 identical over 9 bases. This CDR3 reads CASSPGTGSYNSPLHF. DNA for the CDR3: TGCGCCAGCAGCCCCGGGACAGGGAGCTATAATTCACCCCTCCACTTT. Using reference TRBV5-1 and TRBJ1-6 for the parts outside the CDR3, the full variable domain is KAGVTQTPRYLIKTRGQQVTLSCSPISGHRSVSWYQQTPGQGLQFLFEYFSETQRNKGNFPGRFSGRQFSNSRSEMNVSTLELGDSALYLCASSPGTGSYNSPLHFGNGTRLTVT.